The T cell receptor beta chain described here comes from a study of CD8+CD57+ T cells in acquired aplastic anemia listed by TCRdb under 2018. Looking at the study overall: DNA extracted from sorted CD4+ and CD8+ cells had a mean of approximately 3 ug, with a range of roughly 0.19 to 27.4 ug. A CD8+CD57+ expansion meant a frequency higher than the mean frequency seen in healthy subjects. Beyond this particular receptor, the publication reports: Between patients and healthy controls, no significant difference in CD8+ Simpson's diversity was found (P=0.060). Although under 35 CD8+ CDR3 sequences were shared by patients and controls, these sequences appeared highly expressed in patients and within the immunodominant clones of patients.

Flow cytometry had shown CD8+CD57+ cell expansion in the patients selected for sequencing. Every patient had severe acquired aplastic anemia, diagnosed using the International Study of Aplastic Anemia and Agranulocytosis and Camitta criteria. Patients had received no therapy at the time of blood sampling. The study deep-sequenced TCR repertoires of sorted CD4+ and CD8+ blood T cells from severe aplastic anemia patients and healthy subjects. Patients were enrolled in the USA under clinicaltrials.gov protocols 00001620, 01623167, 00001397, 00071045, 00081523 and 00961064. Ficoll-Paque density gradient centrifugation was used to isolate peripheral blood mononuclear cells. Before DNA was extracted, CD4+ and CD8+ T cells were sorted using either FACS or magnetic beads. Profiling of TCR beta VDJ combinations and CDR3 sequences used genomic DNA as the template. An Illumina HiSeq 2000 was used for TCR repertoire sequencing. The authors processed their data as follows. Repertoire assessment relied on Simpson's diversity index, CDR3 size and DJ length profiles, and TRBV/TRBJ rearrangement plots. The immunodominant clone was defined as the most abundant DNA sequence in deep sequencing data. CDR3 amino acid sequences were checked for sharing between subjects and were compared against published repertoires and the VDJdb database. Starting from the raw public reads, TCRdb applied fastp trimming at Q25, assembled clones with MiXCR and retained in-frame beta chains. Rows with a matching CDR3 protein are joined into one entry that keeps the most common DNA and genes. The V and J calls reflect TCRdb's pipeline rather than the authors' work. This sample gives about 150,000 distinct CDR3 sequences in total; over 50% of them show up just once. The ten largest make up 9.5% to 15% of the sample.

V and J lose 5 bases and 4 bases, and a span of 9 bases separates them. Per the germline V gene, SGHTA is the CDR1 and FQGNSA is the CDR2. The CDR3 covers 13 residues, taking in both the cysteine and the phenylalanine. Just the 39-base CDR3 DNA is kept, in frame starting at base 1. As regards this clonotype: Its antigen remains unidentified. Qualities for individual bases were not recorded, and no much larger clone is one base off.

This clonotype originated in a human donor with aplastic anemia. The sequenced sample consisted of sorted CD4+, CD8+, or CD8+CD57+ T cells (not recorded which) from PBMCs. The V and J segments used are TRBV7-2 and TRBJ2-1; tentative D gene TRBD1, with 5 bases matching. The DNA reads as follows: TGTGCCAGCAGCCAGAGACAGTACAATGAGCAGTTCTTC. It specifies CASSQRQYNEQFF.